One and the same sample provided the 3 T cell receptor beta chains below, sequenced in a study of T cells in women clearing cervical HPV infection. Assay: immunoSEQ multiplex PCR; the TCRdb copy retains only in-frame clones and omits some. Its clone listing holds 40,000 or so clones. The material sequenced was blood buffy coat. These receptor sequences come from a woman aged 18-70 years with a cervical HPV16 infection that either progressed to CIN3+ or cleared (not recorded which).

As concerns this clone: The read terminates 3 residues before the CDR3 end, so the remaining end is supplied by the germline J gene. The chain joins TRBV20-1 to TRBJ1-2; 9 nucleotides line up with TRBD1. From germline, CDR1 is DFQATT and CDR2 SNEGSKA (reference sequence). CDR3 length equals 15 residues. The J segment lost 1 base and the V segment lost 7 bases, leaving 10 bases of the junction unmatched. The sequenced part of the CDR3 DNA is TGCAGTGGCACCCCCGGGACAGGGATTAACTATGGC. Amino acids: CSGTPGTGINYG. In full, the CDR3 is CSGTPGTGINYGYTF.

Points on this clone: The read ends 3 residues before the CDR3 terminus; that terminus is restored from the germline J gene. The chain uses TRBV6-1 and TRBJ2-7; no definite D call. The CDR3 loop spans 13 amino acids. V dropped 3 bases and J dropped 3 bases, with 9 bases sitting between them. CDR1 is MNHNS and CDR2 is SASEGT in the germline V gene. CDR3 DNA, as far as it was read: TGTGCCAGCAGTGAGGGCAGCCTCTACGAG. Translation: CASSEGSLYE. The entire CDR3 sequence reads CASSEGSLYEQYF.

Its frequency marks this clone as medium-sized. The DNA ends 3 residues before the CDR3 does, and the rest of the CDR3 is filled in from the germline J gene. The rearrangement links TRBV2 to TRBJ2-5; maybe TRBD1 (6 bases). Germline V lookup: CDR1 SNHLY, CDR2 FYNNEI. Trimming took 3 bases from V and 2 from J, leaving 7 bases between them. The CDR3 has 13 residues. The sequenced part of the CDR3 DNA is TGTGCCAGCAGTGAGGACAGTCAAGAGACC. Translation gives CASSEDSQET. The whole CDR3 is CASSEDSQETQYF.